These 20 T cell receptor beta chains were sequenced from one sample in a study of OX40 agonist ivuxolimab in advanced cancers. Libraries were made using the immunoSEQ multiplex PCR assay. As stored in TCRdb, this immuneACCESS dataset retains in-frame rearrangements with V and J assigned. A fraction of the clones does not appear; measured against another copy, unresolved V genes explain less than half of the discrepancy, and the remainder lacks a known reason. The sample table contains around 75,000 clones; only one count was recorded for under 90% of them. The ten largest clones capture around 2.5% of the sample. The sample consisted of CD4+ or CD8+ T cells sorted from blood, taken in a trial of the OX40 agonist ivuxolimab. Receptor source: an adult with an advanced solid tumor such as melanoma, head and neck, liver or kidney cancer.

This clone was counted once. The V gene is TRBV28, the J gene TRBJ2-1, with 15 bases lining up with TRBD2. CDR3 length equals 16 residues. From germline, CDR1 is MDHEN and CDR2 SYDVKM. V lost 6 bases and J lost 7; bases outside the gene matches: 7. CDR3 loop: CASSATGLAGGNEQFF. Here the CDR3 DNA reads TGTGCCAGCAGCGCGACGGGACTAGCGGGGGGAAATGAGCAGTTCTTC. The whole variable domain, filled in from reference TRBV28 and TRBJ2-1, reads DVKVTQSSRYLVKRTGEKVFLECVQDMDHENMFWYRQDPGLGLRLIYFSYDVKMKEKGDIPEGYSVSREKKERFSLILESASTNQTSMYLCASSATGLAGGNEQFFGPGTRLTVL.

This clone was found a few times. The chain combines TRBV30 with TRBJ1-1; D is unresolved. The CDR3 totals 13 residues. The V gene's germline CDR1 is GTSNPN and CDR2 SVGIG (reference sequence). The V end lost 3 bases, the J end lost 3 bases, and 11 bases lay between the germline ends. The CDR3 sequence is CAWRIAWDTEAFF. CDR3 DNA sequence: TGTGCCTGGAGGATAGCCTGGGACACTGAAGCTTTCTTT.

This chain joins TRBV6-1 and TRBJ2-4; no firm D call. The CDR3 runs 11 residues. Trimming cost V 7 bases and J 8 bases, with 9 bases left between them. Per germline, CDR1 MNHNS and CDR2 SASEGT. In DNA form, the CDR3 reads TGTGCCAGCATTGGGTGGGACATTCAGTACTTC. Encoded protein: CASIGWDIQYF.

CDR3 sequence (DNA): TGTGCCAGCAGTTACCTCTCGGGGGCAGGTACTGAAGCTTTCTTT. Amino acid sequence: CASSYLSGAGTEAFF. V gene TRBV6-6 combines with J gene TRBJ1-1; possible D gene TRBD1, 6 bases. Germline loops: CDR1 MNHNY, CDR2 SVGAGI (reference sequence). With 2 bases removed from V and 5 bases from J, the gap between germline ends came to 15 bases. The CDR3 loop spans 15 amino acids.

The chain has TRBV9 and TRBJ2-5, with 9 bases identical to TRBD2. The CDR3 runs to 17 residues. The ends lost 3 bases at V and 2 bases at J; junction bases unmatched: 11. CDR1 and CDR2 from the germline V gene are SGDLS and YYNGEE. Written as DNA, the CDR3 is TGTGCCAGCAGCGAGGGGGCGGCTAGCGGGGCTCAAGAGACCCAGTACTTC. Translation gives CASSEGAASGAQETQYF.

The chain links TRBV5-1 to TRBJ1-5, with D maybe TRBD1 (6 bases). Germline assignment: CDR1 SGHRS and CDR2 YFSETQ. Trimming shortened V by 4 bases and J by 5 bases, and 13 bases separated the two germline ends. This CDR3 region has 14 residues. The CDR3 DNA reads TGCGCCAGCAGCCCGGGGGGACAAGATCAGCCCCAGCATTTT. This sequence encodes CASSPGGQDQPQHF.

V gene TRBV7-9 combines with J gene TRBJ2-3; 9 nucleotides agree with TRBD1. The CDR3 is 19 amino acids. V lost 5 bases to trimming and J lost 2 bases; unmatched junction nucleotides: 17. The germline V gene has CDR1 SEHNR and CDR2 FQNEAQ (reference sequence). The CDR3 DNA sequence: TGTGCCAGCAGCCTTATACCGACAGGGGGATCGGATGACACAGATACGCAGTATTTT. Translating gives CASSLIPTGGSDDTDTQYF.

The rearrangement links TRBV19 to TRBJ2-5; maybe TRBD2 (7 bases). The CDR3 has 15 residues. The germline V gene has CDR1 LNHDA and CDR2 SQIVND (reference sequence). V lost 3 bases and J 0 bases, leaving 11 bases between the germline ends. The CDR3 region is CASSIQGGDQETQYF. CDR3 nucleotide sequence: TGTGCCAGTAGTATTCAAGGGGGGGACCAAGAGACCCAGTACTTC.

The chain carries TRBV5-1 and TRBJ2-3, with 10 bases lining up with TRBD1. Germline CDR1 is SGHRS and CDR2 is YFSETQ. The CDR3 covers 17 residues. V was clipped by 3 bases and J by 1 base; unmatched bases: 8. The CDR3 nucleotides are TGCGCCAGCAGCTACGACAGGGGGCCACCTGGCACAGATACGCAGTATTTT. This codes for CASSYDRGPPGTDTQYF.

The V call is TRBV18, the J call TRBJ2-3, with no clear D. The CDR3 spans 16 residues. V lost 3 bases and J 3 bases, leaving 16 bases between the germline ends. The germline CDR1 and CDR2 sequences are KGHSH and LQKENI. The CDR3 spells CASSPLAVSRTDTQYF. The DNA for the CDR3 is TGTGCCAGCTCACCCCTTGCGGTTTCAAGGACAGATACGCAGTATTTT.

The rearrangement links TRBV2 to TRBJ1-1; D is uncertain. The V end lost 6 bases, the J end lost 10 bases, and 12 bases lay between the germline ends. This CDR3 contains 11 residues. The V gene's germline CDR1 is SNHLY and CDR2 FYNNEI. The CDR3: CASSAIDLAFF. Here the CDR3 DNA reads TGTGCCAGCAGCGCCATAGATTTAGCTTTCTTT.

This rearrangement joins TRBV7-9 to TRBJ1-5, with D possibly TRBD1 on 5 matching bases. This CDR3 region has 14 residues. V was clipped by 2 bases and J by 1 base, with 6 bases between them. CDR1 is SEHNR, CDR2 FQNEAQ, per germline (reference sequence). The CDR3 is CASSLWDSNQPQHF. The CDR3 nucleotides read TGTGCCAGCAGCTTATGGGACAGCAATCAGCCCCAGCATTTT.

This chain joins TRBV6-5 and TRBJ2-5, with TRBD2 identical over 9 bases. The CDR3 spans 15 residues. The J segment lost 5 bases and the V segment lost 2 bases, leaving 6 bases of the junction unmatched. The germline V gene has CDR1 MNHEY and CDR2 SVGAGI. Here the CDR3 reads CASSYPAGGRETQYF. Written as DNA, the CDR3 is TGTGCCAGCAGTTACCCAGCGGGGGGCCGGGAGACCCAGTACTTC.

There are a few counts of this clone. The same CDR3 is also encoded by other DNA sequences in this sample. The chain carries TRBV6-6 and TRBJ1-5; D may be TRBD1 (5 bases). This CDR3 has 16 residues. Germline V gene lookup returns CDR1 MNHNY and CDR2 SVGAGI (reference sequence). V was trimmed by 6 bases and J by 1 base, leaving 16 bases between them. In nucleotides, the CDR3 is TGTGCCAGCAGCCCTGGGGGAGATATAAGCAATCAGCCCCAGCATTTT. Encoded protein: CASSPGGDISNQPQHF.

The chain links TRBV28 to TRBJ2-1; maybe TRBD1 (5 bases). The CDR3 has 14 residues. In germline, CDR1 is MDHEN, CDR2 SYDVKM. Trimming left V 2 bases short and J 9 bases short, with 14 bases between. The CDR3 loop is CASSLRQGRGEQFF. The CDR3 region has the DNA TGTGCCAGCAGTTTAAGGCAGGGCCGTGGTGAGCAGTTCTTC.

The rearrangement uses TRBV27 and TRBJ1-4; D ambiguous. The V gene's germline CDR1 is MNHEY and CDR2 SMNVEV (reference sequence). The CDR3 has 18 amino acids. In DNA, the CDR3 is TGTGCTTCTCGGGCAGTCTCTTCCTTATTTACAACTAATGAAAAACTGTTTTTT. It yields the protein CASRAVSSLFTTNEKLFF.

The V and J genes are TRBV28 and TRBJ2-1; D may match TRBD1 or TRBD2 (5 bases each). V was pared by 5 bases and J by 6 bases, with 23 bases between. In germline, CDR1 is MDHEN, CDR2 SYDVKM. The CDR3 runs 17 residues. CDR3 in amino acids: CASSQLGAGAPGNEQFF. CDR3 in DNA: TGTGCCAGCAGTCAACTGGGAGCCGGGGCCCCAGGCAATGAGCAGTTCTTC.

This clone occurred once. The chain has TRBV28 and TRBJ2-2; 7 nucleotides agree with TRBD1. Germline CDR1 reads MDHEN; CDR2 reads SYDVKM. V lost 4 bases to trimming and J lost 0 bases; unmatched junction nucleotides: 2. The CDR3 covers 15 residues. The CDR3 is CASSSGTANTGELFF. The DNA for the CDR3 is TGTGCCAGCAGTTCCGGGACAGCGAACACCGGGGAGCTGTTTTTT.

The chain has TRBV5-4 and TRBJ2-6; 7 bases agree with TRBD1. The length of the CDR3 is 17 residues. The germline CDR1 and CDR2 sequences are SGHNT and YYREEE (reference sequence). With V trimmed by 4 bases and J by 0 bases, 7 bases remained unmatched. The CDR3 nucleotides read TGTGCCAGCAGCACCGGACAGGTCGCCTCTGGGGCCAACGTCCTGACTTTC. Protein: CASSTGQVASGANVLTF.

This chain connects TRBV19 to TRBJ2-1, with D possibly matching TRBD1 (6 bases). Per germline, CDR1 LNHDA and CDR2 SQIVND (reference sequence). The ends were cut back, 9 bases at V and 2 bases at J, with 17 bases in the middle. The CDR3 is 15 residues long. The chain's CDR3 is CASSYRELPYNEQFF. The CDR3 nucleotides read TGTGCCAGCTCTTACAGGGAGTTGCCCTACAATGAGCAGTTCTTC. Using reference TRBV19 and TRBJ2-1 for the parts outside the CDR3, the full variable domain is DGGITQSPKYLFRKEGQNVTLSCEQNLNHDAMYWYRQDPGQGLRLIYYSQIVNDFQKGDIAEGYSVSREKKESFPLTVTSAQKNPTAFYLCASSYRELPYNEQFFGPGTRLTVL.